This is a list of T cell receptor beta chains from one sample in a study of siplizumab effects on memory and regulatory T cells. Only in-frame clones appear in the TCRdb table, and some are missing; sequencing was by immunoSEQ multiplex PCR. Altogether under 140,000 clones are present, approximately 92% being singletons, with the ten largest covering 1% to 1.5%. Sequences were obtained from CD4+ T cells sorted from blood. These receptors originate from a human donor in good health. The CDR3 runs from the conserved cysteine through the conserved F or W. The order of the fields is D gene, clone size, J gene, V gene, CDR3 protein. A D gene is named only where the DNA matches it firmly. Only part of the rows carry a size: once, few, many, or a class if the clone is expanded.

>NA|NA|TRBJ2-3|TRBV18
CASSLEDTQYF
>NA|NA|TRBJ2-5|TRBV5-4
CASSLAPLQETQYF
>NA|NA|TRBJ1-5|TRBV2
CASSIYGGNQPQHF
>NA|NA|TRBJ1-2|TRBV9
CASSAQGDYGYTF
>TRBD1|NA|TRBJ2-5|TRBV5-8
CASSPGTGGRIETQYF
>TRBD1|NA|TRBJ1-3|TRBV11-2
CASSFTWDRGAGNTIYF
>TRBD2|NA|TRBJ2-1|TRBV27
CASNRLAGEGNEQFF
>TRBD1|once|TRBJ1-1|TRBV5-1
CASSLEGQKNTEAFF
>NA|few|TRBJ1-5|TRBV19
CASSIEGGSQPQHF
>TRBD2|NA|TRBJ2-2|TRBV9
CASSERAGVRTGELFF
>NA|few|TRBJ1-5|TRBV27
CASSLVGGNQPQHF
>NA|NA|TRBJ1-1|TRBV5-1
CASSLRGNTEAFF
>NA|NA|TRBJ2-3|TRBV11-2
CASSLVGRANTDTQYF
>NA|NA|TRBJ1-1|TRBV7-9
CASSPQGRLVTEAFF
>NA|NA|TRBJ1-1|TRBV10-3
CAISDSGMVMNTEAFF
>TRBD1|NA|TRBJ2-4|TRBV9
CASSMSQGEQYF
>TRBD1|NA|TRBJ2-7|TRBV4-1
CASSQGPTGVYEQYF
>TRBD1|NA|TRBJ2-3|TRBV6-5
CASSYPGQGLKDTQYF
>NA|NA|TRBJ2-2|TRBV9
CASSVGPRTGELFF
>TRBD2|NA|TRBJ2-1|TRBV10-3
CAIGAGLASYNEQFF
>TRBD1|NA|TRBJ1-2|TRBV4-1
CASSHKGQLRGYTF
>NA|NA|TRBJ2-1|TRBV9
CASSINRDNEQFF
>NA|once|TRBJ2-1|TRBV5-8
CASSVLGRRDNEQFF
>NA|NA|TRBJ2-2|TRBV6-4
CASSDGNTGELFF
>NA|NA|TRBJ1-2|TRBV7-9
CASSIGRGDYGYTF
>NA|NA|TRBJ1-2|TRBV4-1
CASSQDPSADYGYTF
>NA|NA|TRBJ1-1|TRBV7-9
CASSLQSRGHALGTEAFF
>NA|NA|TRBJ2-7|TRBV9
CASSVDNEQYF
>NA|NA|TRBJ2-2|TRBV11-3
CASSSVGGVLGELFF
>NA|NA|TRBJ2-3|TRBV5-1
CASRHQTTTDTQYF
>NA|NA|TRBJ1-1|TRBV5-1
CASNPGENTEAFF
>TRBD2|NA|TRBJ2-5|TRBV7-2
CAGAAGGRQETQYF
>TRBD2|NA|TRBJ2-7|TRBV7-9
CASSLSGTSGEQYF
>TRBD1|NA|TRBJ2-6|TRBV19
CASSIGAGTGGVSGANVLTF
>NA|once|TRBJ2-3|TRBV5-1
CASRGLTIDTQYF
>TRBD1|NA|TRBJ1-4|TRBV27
CASSRGRREKLFF
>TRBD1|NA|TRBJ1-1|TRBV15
CATSRAGTGGREAFF
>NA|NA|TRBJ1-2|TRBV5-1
CASSLDRAVYGYTF
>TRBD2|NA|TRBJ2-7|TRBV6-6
CAVSSGSTYEQYF
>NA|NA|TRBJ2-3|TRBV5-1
CASSLGSTDTQYF
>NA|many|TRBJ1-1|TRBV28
CASRDPRGTEAFF
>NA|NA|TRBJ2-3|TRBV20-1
CSANILDTQYF
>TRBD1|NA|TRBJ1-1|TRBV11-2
CASSWGTGGAIMNTEAFF
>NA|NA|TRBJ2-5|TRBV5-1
CASSTRGETQYF
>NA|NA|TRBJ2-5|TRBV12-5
CASGPGQLQETQYF
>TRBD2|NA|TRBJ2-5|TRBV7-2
CASSLNFASGQETQYF
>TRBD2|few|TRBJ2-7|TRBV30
CAWNLMRGSEQYF
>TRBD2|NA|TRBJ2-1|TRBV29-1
CSARLAGGPEQFF
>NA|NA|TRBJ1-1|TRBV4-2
CASSQEPSTGNTEAFF
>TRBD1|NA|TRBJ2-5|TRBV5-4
CASRSPGGSGQETQYF
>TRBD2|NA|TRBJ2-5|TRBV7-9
CASSPRLAGVGETQYF
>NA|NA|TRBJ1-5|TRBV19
CASSDGRIMAQHF
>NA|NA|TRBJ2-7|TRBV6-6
CASSPGGLSYEQYF
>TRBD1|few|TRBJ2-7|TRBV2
CASKRGRGQGPLEQYF
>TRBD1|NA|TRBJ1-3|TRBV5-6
CASSRTGQGNSGNTIYF
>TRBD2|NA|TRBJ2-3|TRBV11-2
CASSRGLAGGTDTQYF
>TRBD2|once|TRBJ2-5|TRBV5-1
CASSTGLAGAGFQETQYF
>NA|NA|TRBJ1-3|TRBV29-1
CSVETSGNTIYF
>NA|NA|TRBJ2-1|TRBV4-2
CASREFSYNEQFF
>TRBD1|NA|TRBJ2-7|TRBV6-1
CASNRQGYEQYF